This paragraph covers one T cell receptor beta chain sequence. An approximately 180 ng quantity of DNA, 30,000 to 35,000 T cell genomes, went into the sorted-subset replicate PCRs. Here immunoSEQ multiplex PCR was the method, and the copy in TCRdb shows in-frame clones only, minus some. The sample comprises roughly 550,000 clones, around 95% of which are singletons, and 0.11% rests with the top ten. CD45RO-negative, CCR7-selected cells formed the naive CD8 fraction, which excluded terminally differentiated effector memory CD45RA+ cells. Every contributor of samples was a Caucasian grown-up residing in Nashville, Tennessee. The sample belongs to a study of shared clonotypes between healthy human individuals. The receptor's source is a woman under 40 in good health. Sample: naive CD8+ T cells sorted from blood.

The DNA of the CDR3 is TGTGCCAGCGGAAGACTACCGATGGCCAGGGAGCTGTTTTTT. It is translated as CASGRLPMARELFF. The V call is TRBV6-5, the J call TRBJ2-2; D possibly corresponds to TRBD2 (5 bases). The CDR3 loop spans 14 amino acids. The germline gives CDR1 MNHEY, CDR2 SVGAGI. V dropped 8 bases and J dropped 9 bases, with 19 bases sitting between them.